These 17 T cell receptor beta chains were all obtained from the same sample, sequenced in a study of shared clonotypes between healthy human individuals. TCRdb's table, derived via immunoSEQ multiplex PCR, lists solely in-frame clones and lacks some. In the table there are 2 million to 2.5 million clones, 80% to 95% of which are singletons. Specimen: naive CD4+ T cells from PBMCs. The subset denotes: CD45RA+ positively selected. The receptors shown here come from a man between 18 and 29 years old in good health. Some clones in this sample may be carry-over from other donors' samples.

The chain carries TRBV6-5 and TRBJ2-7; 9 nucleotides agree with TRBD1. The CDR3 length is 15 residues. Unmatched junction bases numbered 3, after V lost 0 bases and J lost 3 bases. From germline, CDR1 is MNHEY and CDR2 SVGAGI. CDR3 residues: CASSYSGDRDYEQYF. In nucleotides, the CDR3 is TGTGCCAGCAGTTACTCTGGGGACAGGGACTACGAGCAGTACTTC.

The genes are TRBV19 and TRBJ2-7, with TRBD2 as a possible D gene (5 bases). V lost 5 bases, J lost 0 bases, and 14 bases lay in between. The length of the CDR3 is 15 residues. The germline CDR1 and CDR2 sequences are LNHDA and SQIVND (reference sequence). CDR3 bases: TGTGCCAGTAGTTATAACCTAGGGAGCTCCTACGAGCAGTACTTC. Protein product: CASSYNLGSSYEQYF. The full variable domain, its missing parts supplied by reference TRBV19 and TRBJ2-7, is DGGITQSPKYLFRKEGQNVTLSCEQNLNHDAMYWYRQDPGQGLRLIYYSQIVNDFQKGDIAEGYSVSREKKESFPLTVTSAQKNPTAFYLCASSYNLGSSYEQYFGPGTRLTVT.

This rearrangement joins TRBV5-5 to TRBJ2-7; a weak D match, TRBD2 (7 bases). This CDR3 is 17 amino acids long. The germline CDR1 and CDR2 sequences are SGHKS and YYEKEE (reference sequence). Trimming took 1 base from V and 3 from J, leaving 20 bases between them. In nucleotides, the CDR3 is TGTGCCAGCAGCTTGACCCCGGACGGGGGGCCTTTCTACGAGCAGTACTTC. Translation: CASSLTPDGGPFYEQYF. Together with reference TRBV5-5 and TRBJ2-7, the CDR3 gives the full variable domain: DAGVTQSPTHLIKTRGQQVTLRCSPISGHKSVSWYQQVLGQGPQFIFQYYEKEERGRGNFPDRFSARQFPNYSSELNVNALLLGDSALYLCASSLTPDGGPFYEQYFGPGTRLTVT.

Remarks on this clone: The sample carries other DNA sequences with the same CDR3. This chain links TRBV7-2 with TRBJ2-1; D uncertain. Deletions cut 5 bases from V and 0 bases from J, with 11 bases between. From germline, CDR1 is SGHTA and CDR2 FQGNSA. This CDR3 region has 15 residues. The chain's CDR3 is CASSLGPSSYNEQFF. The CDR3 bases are TGTGCCAGCAGCCTCGGACCCAGCTCCTACAATGAGCAGTTCTTC.

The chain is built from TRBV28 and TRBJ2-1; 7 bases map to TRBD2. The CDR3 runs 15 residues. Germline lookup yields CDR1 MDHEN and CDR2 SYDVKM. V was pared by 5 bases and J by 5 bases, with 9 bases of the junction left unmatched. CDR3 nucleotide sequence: TGTGCCAGCAGTCCCGTCCGGGACTACAACAATGAGCAGTTCTTC. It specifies CASSPVRDYNNEQFF.

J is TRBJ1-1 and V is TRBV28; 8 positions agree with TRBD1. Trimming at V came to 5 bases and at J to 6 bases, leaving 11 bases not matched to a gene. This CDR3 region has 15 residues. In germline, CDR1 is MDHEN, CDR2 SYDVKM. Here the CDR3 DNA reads TGTGCCAGCAGTGATCCGACAGGGGTTATCGCTGAAGCTTTCTTT. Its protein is CASSDPTGVIAEAFF. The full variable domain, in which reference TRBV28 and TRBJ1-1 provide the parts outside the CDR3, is DVKVTQSSRYLVKRTGEKVFLECVQDMDHENMFWYRQDPGLGLRLIYFSYDVKMKEKGDIPEGYSVSREKKERFSLILESASTNQTSMYLCASSDPTGVIAEAFFGQGTRLTVV.

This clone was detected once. Here the CDR3 DNA reads TGTGCCAGCAGCCAAGGGTGGGGCAGGTCCAAAGCGGCGAACACTGAAGCTTTCTTT. Its translation: CASSQGWGRSKAANTEAFF. This chain joins TRBV14 and TRBJ1-1, with D perhaps TRBD1 (5 bases). Germline CDR1 and CDR2: SGHDN and FVKESK. Trimming removed 1 base from V and 1 base from J, with 22 bases in between. This CDR3 comprises 19 residues.

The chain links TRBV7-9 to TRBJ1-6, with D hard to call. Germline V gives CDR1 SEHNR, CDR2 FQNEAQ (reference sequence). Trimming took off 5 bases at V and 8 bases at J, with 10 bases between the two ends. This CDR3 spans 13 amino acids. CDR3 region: CASSPDPYSPLHF. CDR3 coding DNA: TGTGCCAGCAGCCCAGACCCTTATTCACCCCTCCACTTT. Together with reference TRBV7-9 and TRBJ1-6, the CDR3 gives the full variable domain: DTGVSQNPRHKITKRGQNVTFRCDPISEHNRLYWYRQTLGQGPEFLTYFQNEAQLEKSRLLSDRFSAERPKGSFSTLEIQRTEQGDSAMYLCASSPDPYSPLHFGNGTRLTVT.

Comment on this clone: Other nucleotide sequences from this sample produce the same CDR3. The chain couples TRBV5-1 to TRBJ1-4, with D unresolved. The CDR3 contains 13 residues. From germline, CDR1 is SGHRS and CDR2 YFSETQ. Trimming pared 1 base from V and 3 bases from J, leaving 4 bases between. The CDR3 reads CASSLTPNEKLFF. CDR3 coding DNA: TGCGCCAGCAGCTTGACACCTAATGAAAAACTGTTTTTT.

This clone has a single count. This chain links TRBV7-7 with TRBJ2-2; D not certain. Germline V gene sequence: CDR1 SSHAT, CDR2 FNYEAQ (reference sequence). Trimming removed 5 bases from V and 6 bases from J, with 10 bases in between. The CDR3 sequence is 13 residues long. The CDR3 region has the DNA TGTGCCAGCAGCCTGGATCCATCCGGGGAGCTGTTTTTT. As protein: CASSLDPSGELFF.

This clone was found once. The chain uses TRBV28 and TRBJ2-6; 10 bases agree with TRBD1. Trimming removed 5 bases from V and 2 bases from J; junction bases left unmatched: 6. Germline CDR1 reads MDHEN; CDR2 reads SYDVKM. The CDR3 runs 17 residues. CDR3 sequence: CASSTGTGEPGANVLTF. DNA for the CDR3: TGTGCCAGCAGTACCGGGACAGGGGAACCTGGGGCCAACGTCCTGACTTTC.

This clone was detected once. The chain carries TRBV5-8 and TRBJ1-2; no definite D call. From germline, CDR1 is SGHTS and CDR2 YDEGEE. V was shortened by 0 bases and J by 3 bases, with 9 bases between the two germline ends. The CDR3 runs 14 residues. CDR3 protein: CASSLGGIDYGYTF. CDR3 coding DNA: TGTGCCAGCAGCTTGGGGGGAATTGACTATGGCTACACCTTC. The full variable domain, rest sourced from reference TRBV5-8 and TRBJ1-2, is EAGVTQSPTHLIKTRGQQATLRCSPISGHTSVYWYQQALGLGLQFLLWYDEGEERNRGNFPPRFSGRQFPNYSSELNVNALELEDSALYLCASSLGGIDYGYTFGSGTRLTVV.

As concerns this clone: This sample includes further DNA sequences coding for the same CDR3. The DNA for the CDR3 is TGTGCCAGCAGCTTGACGGATACGCAGTATTTT. Encoded protein: CASSLTDTQYF. V gene TRBV7-2 combines with J gene TRBJ2-3; no firm D call. This CDR3 is 11 amino acids long. V was trimmed by 3 bases and J by 6 bases, leaving 4 bases between them. Germline V gene data show CDR1 as SGHTA and CDR2 as FQGNSA.

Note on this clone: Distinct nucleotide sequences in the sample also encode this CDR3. The CDR3 DNA reads as TGTGCCAGCAGCTTGGTGGCAGGGACGTACGAGCAGTACTTC. It is translated as CASSLVAGTYEQYF. The chain carries TRBV5-4 and TRBJ2-7; D may be TRBD1 or TRBD2 (5 bases each). This CDR3 is 14 amino acids long. The V gene lost 0 bases and the J gene lost 4 bases, with 11 bases spanning the gap. Germline V gives CDR1 SGHNT, CDR2 YYREEE (reference sequence).

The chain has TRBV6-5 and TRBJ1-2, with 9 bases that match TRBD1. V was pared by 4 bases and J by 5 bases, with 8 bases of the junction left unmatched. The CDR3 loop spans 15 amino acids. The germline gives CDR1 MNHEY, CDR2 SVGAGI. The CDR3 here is CASSSTGTGPYGYTF. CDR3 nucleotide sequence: TGTGCCAGCAGTTCTACCGGGACAGGGCCTTATGGCTACACCTTC.

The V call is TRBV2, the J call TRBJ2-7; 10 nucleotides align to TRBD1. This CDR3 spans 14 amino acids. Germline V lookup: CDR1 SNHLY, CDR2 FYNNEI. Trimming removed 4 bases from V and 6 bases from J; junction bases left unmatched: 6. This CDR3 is CASSAGTGASEQYF. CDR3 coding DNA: TGTGCCAGCAGTGCCGGGACAGGGGCCAGCGAGCAGTACTTC.

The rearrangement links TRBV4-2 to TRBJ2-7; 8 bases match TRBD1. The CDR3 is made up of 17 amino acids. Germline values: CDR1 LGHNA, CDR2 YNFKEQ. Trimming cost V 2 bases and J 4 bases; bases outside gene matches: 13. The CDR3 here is CASSQRVSWTGTYEQYF. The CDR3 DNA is TGTGCCAGCAGCCAAAGGGTGAGTTGGACAGGGACTTACGAGCAGTACTTC.